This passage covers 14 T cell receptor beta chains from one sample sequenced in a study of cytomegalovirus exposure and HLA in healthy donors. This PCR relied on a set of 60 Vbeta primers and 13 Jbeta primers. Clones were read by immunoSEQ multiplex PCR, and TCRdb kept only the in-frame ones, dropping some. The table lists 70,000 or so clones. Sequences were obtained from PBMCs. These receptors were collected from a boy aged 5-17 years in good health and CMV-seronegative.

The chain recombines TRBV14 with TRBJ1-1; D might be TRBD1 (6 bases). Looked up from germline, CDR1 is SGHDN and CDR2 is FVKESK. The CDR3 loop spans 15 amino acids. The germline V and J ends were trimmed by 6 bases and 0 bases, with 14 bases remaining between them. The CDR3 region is CASRLQGTLNTEAFF. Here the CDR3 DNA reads TGTGCCAGCAGACTACAGGGAACCTTGAACACTGAAGCTTTCTTT. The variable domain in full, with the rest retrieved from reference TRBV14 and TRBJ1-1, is EAGVTQFPSHSVIEKGQTVTLRCDPISGHDNLYWYRRVMGKEIKFLLHFVKESKQDESGMPNNRFLAERTGGTYSTLKVQPAELEDSGVYFCASRLQGTLNTEAFFGQGTRLTVV.

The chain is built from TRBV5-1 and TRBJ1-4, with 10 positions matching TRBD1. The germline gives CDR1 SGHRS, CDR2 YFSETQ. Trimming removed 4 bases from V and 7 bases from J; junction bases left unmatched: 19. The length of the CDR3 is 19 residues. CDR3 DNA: TGCGCCAGCAGCATGTCAAAGACAGGGGGCATCGGGGGCGGTGAAAAACTGTTTTTT. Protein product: CASSMSKTGGIGGGEKLFF.

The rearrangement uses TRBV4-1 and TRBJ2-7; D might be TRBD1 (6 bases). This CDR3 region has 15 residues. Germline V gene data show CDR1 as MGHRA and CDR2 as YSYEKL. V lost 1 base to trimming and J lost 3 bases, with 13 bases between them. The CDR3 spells CASSQGTDPNYEQYF. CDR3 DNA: TGCGCCAGCAGCCAAGGGACAGACCCAAACTACGAGCAGTACTTC.

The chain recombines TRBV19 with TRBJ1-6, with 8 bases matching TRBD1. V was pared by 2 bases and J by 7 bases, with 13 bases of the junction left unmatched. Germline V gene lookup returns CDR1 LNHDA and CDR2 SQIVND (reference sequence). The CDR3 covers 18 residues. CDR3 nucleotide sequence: TGTGCCAGTAGTATATCAGCCCGGGGGACAGGCTTAAATTCACCCCTCCACTTT. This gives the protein CASSISARGTGLNSPLHF.

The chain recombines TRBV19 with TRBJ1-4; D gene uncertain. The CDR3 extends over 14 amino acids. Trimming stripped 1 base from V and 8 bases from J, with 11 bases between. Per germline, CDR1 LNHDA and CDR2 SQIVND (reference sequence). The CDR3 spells CASSIGSGGEKLFF. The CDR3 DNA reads TGTGCCAGTAGTATAGGTTCAGGTGGCGAAAAACTGTTTTTT.

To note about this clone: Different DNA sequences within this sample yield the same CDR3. This CDR3 reads CASSVEAGGGSPLHF. CDR3 nucleotides: TGTGCCAGCAGCGTAGAAGCAGGGGGTGGTTCACCCCTCCACTTT. This chain joins TRBV9 and TRBJ1-6; 7 bases are a match to TRBD1. The CDR3 extends over 15 amino acids. Germline V gene sequence: CDR1 SGDLS, CDR2 YYNGEE. The junction had 6 bases not matched to a gene; V was cut back by 0 bases and J by 9 bases.

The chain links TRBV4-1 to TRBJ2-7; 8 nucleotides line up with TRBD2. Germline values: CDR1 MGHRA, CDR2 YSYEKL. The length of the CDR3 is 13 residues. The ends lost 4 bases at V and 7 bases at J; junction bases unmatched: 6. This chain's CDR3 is CASSLFGLAEQYF. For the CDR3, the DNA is TGCGCCAGCAGCCTATTCGGACTAGCAGAGCAGTACTTC.

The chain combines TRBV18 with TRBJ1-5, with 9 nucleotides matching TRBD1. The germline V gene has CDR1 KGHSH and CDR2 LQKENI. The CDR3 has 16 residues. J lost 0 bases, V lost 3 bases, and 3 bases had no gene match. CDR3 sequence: CASSPGTGYSNQPQHF. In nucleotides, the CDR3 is TGTGCCAGCTCACCCGGGACAGGGTATAGCAATCAGCCCCAGCATTTT. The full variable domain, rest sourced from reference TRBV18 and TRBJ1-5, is NAGVMQNPRHLVRRRGQEARLRCSPMKGHSHVYWYRQLPEEGLKFMVYLQKENIIDESGMPKERFSAEFPKEGPSILRIQQVVRGDSAAYFCASSPGTGYSNQPQHFGDGTRLSIL.

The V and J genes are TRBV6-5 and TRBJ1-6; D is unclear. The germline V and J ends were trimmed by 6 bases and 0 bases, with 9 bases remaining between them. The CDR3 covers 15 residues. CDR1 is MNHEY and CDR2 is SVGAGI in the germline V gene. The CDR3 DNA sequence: TGTGCCAGCAGGGGCGTTAGCTCCTATAATTCACCCCTCCACTTT. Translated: CASRGVSSYNSPLHF.

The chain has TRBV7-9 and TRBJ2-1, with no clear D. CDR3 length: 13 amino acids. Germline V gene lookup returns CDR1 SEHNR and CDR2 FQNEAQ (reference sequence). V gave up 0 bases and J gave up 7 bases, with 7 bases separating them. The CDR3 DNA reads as TGTGCCAGCAGCTTAGCCCCCGTGAATGAGCAGTTCTTC. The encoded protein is CASSLAPVNEQFF.

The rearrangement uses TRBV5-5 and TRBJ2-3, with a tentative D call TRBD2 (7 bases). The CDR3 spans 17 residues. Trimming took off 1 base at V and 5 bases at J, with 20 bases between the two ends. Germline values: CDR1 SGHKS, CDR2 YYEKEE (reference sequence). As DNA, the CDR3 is TGTGCCAGCAGCTTGCAGTGGGGGGGGGCGATACTAGATACGCAGTATTTT. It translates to CASSLQWGGAILDTQYF.

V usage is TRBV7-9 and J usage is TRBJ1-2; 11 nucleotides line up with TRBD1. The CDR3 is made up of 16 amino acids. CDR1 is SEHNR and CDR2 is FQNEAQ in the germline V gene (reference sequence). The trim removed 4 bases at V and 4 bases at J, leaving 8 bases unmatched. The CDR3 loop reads CASSYYGTGGIYGYTF. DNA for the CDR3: TGTGCCAGCAGCTATTATGGGACAGGGGGTATCTATGGCTACACCTTC.

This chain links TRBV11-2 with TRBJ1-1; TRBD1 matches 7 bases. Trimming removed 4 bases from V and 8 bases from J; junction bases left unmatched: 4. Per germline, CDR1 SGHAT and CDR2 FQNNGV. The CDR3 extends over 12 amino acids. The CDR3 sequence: CASSWTGTEAFF. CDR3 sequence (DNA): TGTGCCAGCAGCTGGACAGGAACCGAAGCTTTCTTT.

The CDR3 loop is CASSVDGGGTYEQYF. Here the CDR3 DNA reads TGTGCCAGCAGCGTAGATGGGGGGGGGACCTACGAGCAGTACTTC. The chain carries TRBV9 and TRBJ2-7; 7 bases agree with TRBD2. The CDR3 totals 15 residues. V lost 0 bases and J lost 2; bases outside the gene matches: 5. In germline, CDR1 is SGDLS, CDR2 YYNGEE.